The clone carrying this T cell receptor (beta chain) has a single count. What it binds is not known. Measured with immunoSEQ multiplex PCR; TCRdb has only the in-frame clones, and not every one. The repertoire holds around 16,000 clones, with about two thirds as singletons. This CDR3 is built from 11 residues. Germline V gene lookup returns CDR1 MNHEY and CDR2 SVGAGI. Trimming took 6 bases from V and 5 from J, leaving 7 bases between them. This record belongs to a study of cytotoxic CD8 clonotypes in ibrutinib-treated CLL. On the study more broadly: Specimens for response were gathered following a median around a year of therapy, spanning 6 to 36.

General observations from the study: Progressing and sustained-remission patients had different sampling times. Clonality correlated strongly with circulating CD8+ T cells and exceeded age-matched healthy donors at baseline. Public clonotypes occurred uncommonly; on treatment, they contracted or remained stable.

This TCR came from a human donor with chronic lymphocytic leukemia. V usage is TRBV6-5 and J usage is TRBJ1-1; tentative D call: TRBD1 (5 bases). The material sequenced was PBMCs, taken before ibrutinib treatment. The CDR3: CASRSGTEAFF. CDR3 DNA: TGTGCCAGCAGGTCAGGGACTGAAGCTTTCTTT.